This paragraph reports one TCR beta chain. This entry comes from a study of neoadjuvant anti-PD-1 for oral cavity cancer. About the study: Around day 43, patients without progression received a fourth nivolumab dose before surgery.

The protocol was immunoSEQ multiplex PCR, while the TCRdb copy is restricted to in-frame clones and leaves out a portion. Among fewer than 90,000 clones listed, approximately 80% were seen once. Patients had HPV-negative, locally advanced oral cavity squamous cell carcinoma. The clonotype was recovered from a person between 40 and 85 years old with oral cavity squamous cell carcinoma. The sample was PBMCs, taken before nivolumab (anti-PD-1) treatment.

The CDR3 here is CASSQGATGGYGYTF. CDR3 sequence (DNA): TGCGCCAGCAGCCAGGGGGCGACCGGGGGCTATGGCTACACCTTC. This sequence joins TRBV5-1 and TRBJ1-2; TRBD1 aligns across 8 bases. Losses at the gene ends were 4 bases for V and 4 bases for J; bases not matched to a gene: 9. In germline, CDR1 is SGHRS, CDR2 YFSETQ. This CDR3 is 15 amino acids long.